This T cell receptor (beta chain) stems from a study of CD8 T cells in ankylosing spondylitis. This clonotype has a handful of counts. TCRdb independently ran MiXCR on the 5' RACE reads; one entry per CDR3 protein. The sample yields about 360,000 distinct CDR3 sequences, 20% to 25% seen once. V lost 1 base, J lost 6 bases, and 4 bases stayed unmatched. CDR1 is SGHRS and CDR2 is YFSETQ in the germline V gene. The CDR3 has 14 residues. The rearrangement joins TRBV5-1 to TRBJ2-4; TRBD2 aligns across 7 bases. The TCR comes from a male donor with ankylosing spondylitis or in good health (not recorded which). Sequencing input: blood, either unsorted or a sorted T cell fraction (not recorded which). CDR3 loop: CASSLSTGGNIQYF. The CDR3 DNA follows: TGCGCCAGCAGCTTGAGCACGGGGGGAAACATTCAGTACTTC. Together with reference TRBV5-1 and TRBJ2-4, the CDR3 gives the full variable domain: KAGVTQTPRYLIKTRGQQVTLSCSPISGHRSVSWYQQTPGQGLQFLFEYFSETQRNKGNFPGRFSGRQFSNSRSEMNVSTLELGDSALYLCASSLSTGGNIQYFGAGTRLSVL.